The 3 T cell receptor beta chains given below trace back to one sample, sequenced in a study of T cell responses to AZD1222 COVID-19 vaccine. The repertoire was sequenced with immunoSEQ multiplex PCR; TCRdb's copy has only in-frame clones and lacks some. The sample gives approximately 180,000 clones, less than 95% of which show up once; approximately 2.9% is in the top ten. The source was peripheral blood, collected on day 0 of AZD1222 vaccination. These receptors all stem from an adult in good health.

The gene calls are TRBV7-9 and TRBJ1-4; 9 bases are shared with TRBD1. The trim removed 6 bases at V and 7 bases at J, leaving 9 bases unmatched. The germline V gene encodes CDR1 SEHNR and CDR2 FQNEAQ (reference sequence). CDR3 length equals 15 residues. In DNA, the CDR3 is TGTGCCAGCAGATCAACAGGGGGCCCTTCTGAAAAACTGTTTTTT. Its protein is CASRSTGGPSEKLFF.

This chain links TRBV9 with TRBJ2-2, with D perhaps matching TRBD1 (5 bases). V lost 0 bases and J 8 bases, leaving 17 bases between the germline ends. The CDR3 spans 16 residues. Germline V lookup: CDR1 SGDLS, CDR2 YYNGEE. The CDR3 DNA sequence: TGTGCCAGCAGCGTAGCGGTGTCCGTGGGGCCGGGGGAGCTGTTTTTT. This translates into CASSVAVSVGPGELFF.

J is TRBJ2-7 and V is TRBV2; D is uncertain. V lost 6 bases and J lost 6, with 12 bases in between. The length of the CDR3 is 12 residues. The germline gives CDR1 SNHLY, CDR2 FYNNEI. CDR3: CASSPLRSEQYF. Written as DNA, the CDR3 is TGTGCCAGCAGCCCTCTACGCTCCGAGCAGTACTTC.